The clone carrying this T cell receptor (beta chain) was seen at least ten times. These data originate in a study of blood T cell repertoires in COVID-19. Study-level background: Collection of acute and convalescent COVID-19 samples took place in the United States, Italy and Spain. PBMCs, B-cell-depleted T cells, or T cells were the source of the cDNA or gDNA that made up the material.

Trimming removed 0 bases at V and 6 bases at J, with 17 bases between. The CDR3 is 16 amino acids. Germline values: CDR1 LGHNA, CDR2 YNFKEQ. The method was immunoSEQ multiplex PCR; TCRdb's version includes in-frame clones alone and lacks a portion of them. The sample includes around 130,000 clones, about 82% of them seen just once. The clonotype was recovered from a man aged 50 to 59 with acute or convalescent COVID-19. The chain uses TRBV4-2 and TRBJ1-2; D remains unclear. The sequenced material came from peripheral blood. CDR3 residues: CASSQDFSGWVDGYTF. CDR3 DNA sequence: TGTGCCAGCAGCCAAGACTTCAGCGGCTGGGTGGATGGCTACACCTTC.